Below, one T cell receptor beta chain is given with its context. In the source study's methods: Scientists estimated how many nucleated cells there were by amplifying reference gene primers. Clones were read by immunoSEQ multiplex PCR, and TCRdb kept only the in-frame ones, dropping some. V and J calls plus clone size are reproduced from that table; the DNA served to infer D and trimming. The table records about 270,000 clones, about four fifths of them present only once. The record originates from a study of blood T cell repertoires in COVID-19. Overall study context: COVID-19 samples, acute and convalescent, were from the United States, Italy and Spain. Nucleic acid was either cDNA or gDNA, and it came from T cells, B-cell-depleted T cells, or PBMCs.

This CDR3 contains 14 residues. V was clipped by 5 bases and J by 1 base, with 9 bases between them. The germline V gene has CDR1 LNHDA and CDR2 SQIVND (reference sequence). This receptor was taken from a woman aged 60 to 75 with active or convalescent COVID-19. The chain couples TRBV19 to TRBJ1-5; D remains unclear. The sample taken for sequencing was peripheral blood. This chain's CDR3 is CASSAGGSNQPQHF. CDR3 sequence (DNA): TGTGCCAGTAGTGCCGGAGGAAGCAATCAGCCCCAGCATTTT.